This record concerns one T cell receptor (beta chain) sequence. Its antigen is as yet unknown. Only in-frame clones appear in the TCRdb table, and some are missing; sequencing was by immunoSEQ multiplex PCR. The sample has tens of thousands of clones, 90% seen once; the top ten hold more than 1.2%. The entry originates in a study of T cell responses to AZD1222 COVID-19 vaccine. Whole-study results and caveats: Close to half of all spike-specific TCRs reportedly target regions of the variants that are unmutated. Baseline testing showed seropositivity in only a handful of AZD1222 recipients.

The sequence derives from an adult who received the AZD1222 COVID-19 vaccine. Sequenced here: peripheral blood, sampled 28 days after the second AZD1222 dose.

In DNA form, the CDR3 reads TGTGCCAGCAGCCCCAGCGGGGGAGCGTACCAAGAGACCCAGTACTTC. This sequence encodes CASSPSGGAYQETQYF. The gene calls are TRBV9 and TRBJ2-5; 8 bases are shared with TRBD2. Germline V gene sequence: CDR1 SGDLS, CDR2 YYNGEE. V dropped 4 bases and J dropped 0; count of bases not matched to a gene: 8. The CDR3 totals 16 residues.